Listed below are T cell receptor beta chains from one sample, sequenced in a study of blood T cell repertoires in COVID-19. Clones were read by immunoSEQ multiplex PCR, and TCRdb kept only the in-frame ones, dropping some. The sample contains approximately 97,000 clones, 75% to 95% of which appear only once. The sequencing input was peripheral blood. The source is a young man with acute or convalescent COVID-19. Each CDR3 is given with its conserved first and last residue. A D gene is named only where the DNA matches it firmly. A row's size may be missing; if present it is once, few, many or a size class.

size: few; V: TRBV7-9; D: -; J: TRBJ1-1; CDR3: CASSLVSAGGAFF; DNA: TGTGCCAGCAGCTTAGTATCGGCCGGGGGAGCTTTCTTT
size: -; V: TRBV3-1/TRBV3-2; D: TRBD1; J: TRBJ1-2; CDR3: CASSPRTGEGGYTF; DNA: TGTGCCAGCAGCCCCCGGACAGGGGAGGGTGGCTACACCTTC
size: -; V: TRBV3-1/TRBV3-2; D: TRBD1; J: TRBJ2-7; CDR3: CASSPAPWGTGGSEQYF; DNA: TGTGCCAGCAGCCCCGCCCCCTGGGGGACAGGGGGCAGCGAGCAGTACTTC
size: -; V: TRBV10-3; D: TRBD2; J: TRBJ2-1; CDR3: CAISDQRGGHNEQFF; DNA: TGTGCCATCAGCGACCAGCGGGGAGGCCACAATGAGCAGTTCTTC
size: -; V: TRBV6-5; D: -; J: TRBJ1-6; CDR3: CASSYRRGDNSPLHF; DNA: TGTGCCAGCAGTTACCGGAGGGGTGATAATTCACCCCTCCACTTT
size: -; V: TRBV29-1; D: -; J: TRBJ2-7; CDR3: CSARGSVSGRSYEQYF; DNA: TGCAGCGCCCGGGGTTCAGTGTCAGGGAGGTCCTACGAGCAGTACTTC
size: -; V: TRBV29-1; D: TRBD1; J: TRBJ1-3; CDR3: CSVETGGSGNTIYF; DNA: TGCAGCGTTGAAACAGGGGGTTCTGGAAACACCATATATTTT
size: -; V: TRBV19; D: -; J: TRBJ1-3; CDR3: CASSADSLQAGNTIYF; DNA: TGTGCCAGTAGTGCCGACAGCCTCCAGGCTGGAAACACCATATATTTT
size: -; V: TRBV6-5; D: -; J: TRBJ1-6; CDR3: CASRRQGNSPLHF; DNA: TGTGCCAGCAGGAGGCAGGGCAATTCACCCCTCCACTTT
size: once; V: TRBV24-1; D: TRBD1; J: TRBJ2-5; CDR3: CATSEGTGGYETQYF; DNA: TGTGCCACCAGTGAGGGGACAGGGGGCTACGAGACCCAGTACTTC
size: -; V: TRBV27; D: -; J: TRBJ2-7; CDR3: CASSSALRHSYEQYF; DNA: TGTGCCAGCAGTTCCGCTCTACGACACTCCTACGAGCAGTACTTC
size: -; V: TRBV19; D: -; J: TRBJ1-4; CDR3: CASSMAMGASNEKLFF; DNA: TGTGCCAGTAGTATGGCAATGGGGGCGTCTAATGAAAAACTGTTTTTT
size: -; V: TRBV27; D: TRBD1; J: TRBJ2-7; CDR3: CASTRTGGRYEQYF; DNA: TGTGCCAGCACCCGGACAGGGGGCCGGTACGAGCAGTACTTC
size: -; V: TRBV3-1/TRBV3-2; D: -; J: TRBJ1-4; CDR3: CASSQEGWGTNEKLFF; DNA: TGTGCCAGCAGCCAAGAGGGTTGGGGCACTAATGAAAAACTGTTTTTT
size: once; V: TRBV7-9; D: TRBD1; J: TRBJ2-1; CDR3: CASSLEGQGPIEQFF; DNA: TGTGCCAGCAGCTTAGAGGGACAGGGGCCCATCGAGCAGTTCTTC
size: -; V: TRBV29-1; D: TRBD1; J: TRBJ1-1; CDR3: CSVRDSMNTEAFF; DNA: TGCAGCGTGAGGGACAGCATGAACACTGAAGCTTTCTTT
size: once; V: TRBV5-1; D: TRBD1; J: TRBJ1-5; CDR3: CASSRTGNSNQPQHF; DNA: TGCGCCAGCAGCAGGACAGGTAATAGCAATCAGCCCCAGCATTTT
size: -; V: TRBV4-1; D: -; J: TRBJ2-3; CDR3: CASSQESLMDTQYF; DNA: TGCGCCAGCAGCCAAGAGAGTCTCATGGATACGCAGTATTTT
size: once; V: TRBV19; D: TRBD1; J: TRBJ1-5; CDR3: CASSVTGTGNQPQHF; DNA: TGTGCCAGTAGTGTAACCGGGACAGGTAATCAGCCCCAGCATTTT
size: -; V: TRBV11-2; D: TRBD2; J: TRBJ2-1; CDR3: CASSLAGTRSNNEQFF; DNA: TGTGCCAGCAGCTTAGCCGGGACTAGAAGCAACAATGAGCAGTTCTTC
size: -; V: TRBV10-1; D: TRBD2; J: TRBJ2-7; CDR3: CATGTSLNYEQYF; DNA: TGCGCCACCGGGACTAGCTTGAACTACGAGCAGTACTTC
size: -; V: TRBV2; D: TRBD2; J: TRBJ2-2; CDR3: CASSALAGGSTGELFF; DNA: TGTGCCAGCAGTGCACTAGCGGGGGGGAGCACCGGGGAGCTGTTTTTT
size: -; V: TRBV19; D: -; J: TRBJ1-2; CDR3: CASSIEQGYGYTF; DNA: TGTGCCAGTAGTATCGAACAGGGTTATGGCTACACCTTC
size: -; V: TRBV29-1; D: -; J: TRBJ2-5; CDR3: CSVETGLRGSQYF; DNA: TGCAGCGTTGAAACGGGACTCCGAGGTTCTCAGTACTTC
size: -; V: TRBV27; D: -; J: TRBJ1-4; CDR3: CASGGLATNEKLFF; DNA: TGTGCCAGTGGGGGACTAGCAACTAATGAAAAACTGTTTTTT
size: -; V: TRBV9; D: TRBD2; J: TRBJ2-7; CDR3: CASSVGTSGSHEQYF; DNA: TGTGCCAGCAGCGTAGGGACTAGCGGGAGTCACGAGCAGTACTTC
size: -; V: TRBV10-2; D: -; J: TRBJ1-2; CDR3: CASSESQGSPWGYTF; DNA: TGCGCCAGCAGTGAGAGTCAGGGGAGCCCCTGGGGCTACACCTTC
size: -; V: TRBV11-2; D: -; J: TRBJ2-1; CDR3: CASSLTQGKSYNEQFF; DNA: TGTGCCAGCAGCCTAACACAGGGAAAGTCATACAATGAGCAGTTCTTC
size: -; V: TRBV19; D: -; J: TRBJ1-2; CDR3: CASSPSPVYGYTF; DNA: TGTGCCAGTAGTCCCAGTCCAGTCTATGGCTACACCTTC
size: -; V: TRBV2; D: -; J: TRBJ1-6; CDR3: CASSAGNSPLHF; DNA: TGTGCCAGCAGTGCAGGGAATTCACCCCTCCACTTT
size: once; V: TRBV12-5; D: -; J: TRBJ2-3; CDR3: CASRPGAQITDTQYF; DNA: TGTGCTAGTCGTCCTGGGGCACAAATCACAGATACGCAGTATTTT
size: -; V: TRBV9; D: -; J: TRBJ1-3; CDR3: CASSVGLSGNTIYF; DNA: TGTGCCAGCAGCGTAGGACTCTCTGGAAACACCATATATTTT
size: few; V: TRBV19; D: -; J: TRBJ2-4; CDR3: CASTWGDENIQYF; DNA: TGTGCCAGTACGTGGGGCGACGAAAACATTCAGTACTTC
size: -; V: TRBV5-4; D: -; J: TRBJ2-2; CDR3: CASSRGGLNTGELFF; DNA: TGTGCCAGCAGTCGCGGGGGCCTCAACACCGGGGAGCTGTTTTTT
size: -; V: TRBV21-1; D: -; J: TRBJ2-1; CDR3: CASAGGLRVYNEQFF; DNA: TGTGCCAGCGCGGGGGGACTGAGAGTATACAATGAGCAGTTCTTC
size: -; V: TRBV11-2; D: TRBD2; J: TRBJ2-7; CDR3: CASSLAGRGPYEQYF; DNA: TGTGCCAGCAGCTTAGCAGGGAGGGGCCCCTACGAGCAGTACTTC
size: -; V: TRBV19; D: -; J: TRBJ1-5; CDR3: CASSIREGNQPQHF; DNA: TGTGCCAGTAGTATCAGGGAGGGCAATCAGCCCCAGCATTTT
size: -; V: TRBV5-1; D: TRBD1; J: TRBJ2-2; CDR3: CASSLGTGDTGELFF; DNA: TGCGCCAGCAGCTTGGGGACAGGGGACACCGGGGAGCTGTTTTTT
size: once; V: TRBV9; D: TRBD1; J: TRBJ1-2; CDR3: CASSPLRDRESYGYTF; DNA: TGTGCCAGCAGCCCCCTCAGGGACAGGGAATCCTATGGCTACACCTTC
size: -; V: TRBV15; D: -; J: TRBJ1-4; CDR3: CATSRDSSGKNEKLFF; DNA: TGTGCCACCAGCAGAGATTCTTCAGGGAAAAATGAAAAACTGTTTTTT
size: -; V: TRBV27; D: TRBD1; J: TRBJ2-3; CDR3: CASSLPGTARDTQYF; DNA: TGTGCCAGCAGTTTACCCGGGACAGCAAGGGATACGCAGTATTTT
size: once; V: TRBV19; D: -; J: TRBJ1-1; CDR3: CASNQAGEGTEAFF; DNA: TGTGCCAGTAACCAAGCGGGGGAGGGAACTGAAGCTTTCTTT
size: -; V: TRBV6-6; D: -; J: TRBJ1-2; CDR3: CASSYGGRGQVVGYTF; DNA: TGTGCCAGCAGTTACGGGGGGCGGGGGCAGGTCGTTGGCTACACCTTC